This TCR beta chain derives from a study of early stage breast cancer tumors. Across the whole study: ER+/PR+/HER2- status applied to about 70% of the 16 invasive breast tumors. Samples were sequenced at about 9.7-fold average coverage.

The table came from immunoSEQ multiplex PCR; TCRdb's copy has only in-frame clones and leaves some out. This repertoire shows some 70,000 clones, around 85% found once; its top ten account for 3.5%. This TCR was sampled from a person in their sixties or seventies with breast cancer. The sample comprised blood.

CDR3 DNA: TGCGCCAGCAGCCTAACGAGGTCTGGAAACACCATATATTTT. Translation: CASSLTRSGNTIYF. V is TRBV4-1 and J is TRBJ1-3, with unresolved D. This CDR3 region has 14 residues. The germline CDR1 and CDR2 sequences are MGHRA and YSYEKL. Trimming removed 4 bases at V and 1 base at J, with 8 bases between.